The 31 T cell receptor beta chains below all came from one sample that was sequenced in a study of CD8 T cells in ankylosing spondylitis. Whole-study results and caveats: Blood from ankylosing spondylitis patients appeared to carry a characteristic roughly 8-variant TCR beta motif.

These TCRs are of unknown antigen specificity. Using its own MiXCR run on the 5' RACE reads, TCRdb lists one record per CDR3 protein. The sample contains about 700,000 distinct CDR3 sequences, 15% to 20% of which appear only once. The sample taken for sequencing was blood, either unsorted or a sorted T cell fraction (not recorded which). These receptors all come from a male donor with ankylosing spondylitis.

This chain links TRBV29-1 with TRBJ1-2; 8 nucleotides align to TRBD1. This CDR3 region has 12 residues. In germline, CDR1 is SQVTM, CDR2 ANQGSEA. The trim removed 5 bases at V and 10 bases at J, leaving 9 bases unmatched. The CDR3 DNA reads TGCAGCGTTAGCCGGGACAGGATCTACTACACCTTC. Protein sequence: CSVSRDRIYYTF.

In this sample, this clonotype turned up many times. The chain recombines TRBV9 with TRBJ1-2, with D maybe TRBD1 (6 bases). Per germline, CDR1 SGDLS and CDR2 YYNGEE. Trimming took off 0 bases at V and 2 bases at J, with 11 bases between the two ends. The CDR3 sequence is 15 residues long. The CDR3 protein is CASSVGRTVNYGYTF. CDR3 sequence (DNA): TGTGCCAGCAGCGTAGGCCGGACAGTAAACTATGGCTACACCTTC.

CDR3 in DNA: TGTGCCACCAGTGAAGCGGGAGGGGGAGATACGCAGTATTTT. Amino acids: CATSEAGGGDTQYF. The chain has TRBV24-1 and TRBJ2-3; 10 bases fit TRBD2. The CDR3 loop spans 14 amino acids. Per germline, CDR1 KGHDR and CDR2 SFDVKD. V shed 4 bases, J shed 5 bases, and the junction held 2 bases outside the gene matches.

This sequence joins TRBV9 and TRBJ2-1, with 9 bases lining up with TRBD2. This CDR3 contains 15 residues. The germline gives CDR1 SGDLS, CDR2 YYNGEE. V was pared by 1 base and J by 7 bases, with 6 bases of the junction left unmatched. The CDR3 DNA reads TGTGCCAGCAGCGTATCGCGGGGGGGCCTGAATGAGCAGTTCTTC. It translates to CASSVSRGGLNEQFF. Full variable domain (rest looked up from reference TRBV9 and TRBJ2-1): DSGVTQTPKHLITATGQRVTLRCSPRSGDLSVYWYQQSLDQGLQFLIQYYNGEERAKGNILERFSAQQFPDLHSELNLSSLELGDSALYFCASSVSRGGLNEQFFGPGTRLTVL.

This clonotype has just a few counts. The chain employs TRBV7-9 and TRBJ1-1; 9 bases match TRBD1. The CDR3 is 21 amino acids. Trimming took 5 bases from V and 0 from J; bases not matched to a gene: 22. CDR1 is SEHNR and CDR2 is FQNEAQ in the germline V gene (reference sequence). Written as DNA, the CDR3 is TGTGCCAGCAGCCCCCCCGAGGACAGGGGTTCCCCATGGGGCATGAACACTGAAGCTTTCTTT. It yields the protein CASSPPEDRGSPWGMNTEAFF.

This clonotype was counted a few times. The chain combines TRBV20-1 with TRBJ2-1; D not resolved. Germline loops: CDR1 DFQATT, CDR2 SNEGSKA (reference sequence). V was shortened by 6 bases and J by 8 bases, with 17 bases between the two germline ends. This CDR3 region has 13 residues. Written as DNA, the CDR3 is TGCAGTGCCATAGGGCAACGCGGCTATGAGCAGTTCTTC. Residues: CSAIGQRGYEQFF.

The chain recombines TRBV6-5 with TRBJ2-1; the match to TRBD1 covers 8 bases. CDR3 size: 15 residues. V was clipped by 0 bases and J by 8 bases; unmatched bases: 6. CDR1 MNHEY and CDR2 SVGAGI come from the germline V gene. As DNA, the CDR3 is TGTGCCAGCAGTTACTCGTCAGGGGGCTCGTATGAGCAGTTCTTC. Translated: CASSYSSGGSYEQFF.

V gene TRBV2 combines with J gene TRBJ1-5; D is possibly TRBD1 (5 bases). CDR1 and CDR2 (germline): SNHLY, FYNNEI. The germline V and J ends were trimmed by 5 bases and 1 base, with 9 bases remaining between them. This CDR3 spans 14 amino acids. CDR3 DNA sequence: TGTGCCAGCAGTCCGACAGAGAGCAATCAGCCCCAGCATTTT. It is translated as CASSPTESNQPQHF.

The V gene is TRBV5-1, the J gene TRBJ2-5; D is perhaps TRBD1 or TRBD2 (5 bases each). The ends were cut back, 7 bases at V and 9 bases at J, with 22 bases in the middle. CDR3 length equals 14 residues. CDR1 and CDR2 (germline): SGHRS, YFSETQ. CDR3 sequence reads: CASPGLALMGAQYF. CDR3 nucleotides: TGCGCCAGCCCCGGACTGGCCCTGATGGGGGCCCAGTACTTC.

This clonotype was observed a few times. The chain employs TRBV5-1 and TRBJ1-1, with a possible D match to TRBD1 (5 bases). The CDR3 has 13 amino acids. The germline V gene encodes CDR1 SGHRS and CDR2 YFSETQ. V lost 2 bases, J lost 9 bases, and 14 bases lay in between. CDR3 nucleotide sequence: TGCGCCAGCAGCTTCGAAGGACACCCACAAGCTTTCTTT. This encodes CASSFEGHPQAFF. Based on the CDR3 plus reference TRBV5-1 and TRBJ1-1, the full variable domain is KAGVTQTPRYLIKTRGQQVTLSCSPISGHRSVSWYQQTPGQGLQFLFEYFSETQRNKGNFPGRFSGRQFSNSRSEMNVSTLELGDSALYLCASSFEGHPQAFFGQGTRLTVV.

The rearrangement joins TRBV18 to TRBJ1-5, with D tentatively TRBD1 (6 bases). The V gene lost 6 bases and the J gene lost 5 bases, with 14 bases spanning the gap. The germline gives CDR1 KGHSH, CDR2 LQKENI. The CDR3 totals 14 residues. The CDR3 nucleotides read TGTGCCAGCTCTACAGCGGCAGGGGATCAGCCCCAGCATTTT. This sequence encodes CASSTAAGDQPQHF.

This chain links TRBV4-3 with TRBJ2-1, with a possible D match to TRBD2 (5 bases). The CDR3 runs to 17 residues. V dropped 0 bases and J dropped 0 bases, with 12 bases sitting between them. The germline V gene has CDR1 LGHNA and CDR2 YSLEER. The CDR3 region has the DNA TGCGCCAGCAGCCAAGATGGGAGCGGAACCTCCTACAATGAGCAGTTCTTC. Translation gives CASSQDGSGTSYNEQFF.

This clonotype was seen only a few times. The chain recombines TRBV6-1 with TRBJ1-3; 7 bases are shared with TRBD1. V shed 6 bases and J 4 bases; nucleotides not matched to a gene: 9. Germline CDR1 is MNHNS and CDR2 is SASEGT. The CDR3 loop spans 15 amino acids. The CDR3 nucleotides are TGTGCCAGCAGCTGGGGGACAGCGAAAGGAAACACCATATATTTT. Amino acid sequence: CASSWGTAKGNTIYF.

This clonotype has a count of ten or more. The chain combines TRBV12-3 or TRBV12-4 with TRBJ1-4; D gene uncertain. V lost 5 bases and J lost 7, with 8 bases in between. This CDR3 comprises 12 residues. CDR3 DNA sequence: TGTGCCAGCAGTATAGGGTTTGAAAAACTGTTTTTT. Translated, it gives CASSIGFEKLFF.

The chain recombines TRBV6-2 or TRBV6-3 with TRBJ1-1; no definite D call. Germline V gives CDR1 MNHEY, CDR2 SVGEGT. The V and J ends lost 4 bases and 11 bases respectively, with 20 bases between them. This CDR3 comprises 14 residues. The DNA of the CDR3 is TGTGCCAGCAGTTCCCTCCTCGGACCGCTTGGGGCTTTCTTT. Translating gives CASSSLLGPLGAFF.

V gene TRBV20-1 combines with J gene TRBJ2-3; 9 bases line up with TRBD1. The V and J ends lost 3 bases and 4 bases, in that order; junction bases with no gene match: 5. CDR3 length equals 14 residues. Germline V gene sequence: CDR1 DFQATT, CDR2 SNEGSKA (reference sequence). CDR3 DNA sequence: TGCAGTGCTAGGAGGGACAGGGAGCCAGATACGCAGTATTTT. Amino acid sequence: CSARRDREPDTQYF.

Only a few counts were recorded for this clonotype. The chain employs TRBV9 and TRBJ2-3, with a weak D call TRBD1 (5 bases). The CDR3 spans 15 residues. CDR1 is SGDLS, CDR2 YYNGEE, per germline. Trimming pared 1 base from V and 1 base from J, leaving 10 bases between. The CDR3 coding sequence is TGTGCCAGCAGCGTACAGGGTTCTGGCACAGATACGCAGTATTTT. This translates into CASSVQGSGTDTQYF.

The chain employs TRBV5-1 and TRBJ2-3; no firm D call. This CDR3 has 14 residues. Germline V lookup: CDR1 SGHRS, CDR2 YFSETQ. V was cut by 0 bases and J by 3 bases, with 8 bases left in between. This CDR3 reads CASSLGTETDTQYF. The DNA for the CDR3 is TGCGCCAGCAGCTTGGGAACAGAAACAGATACGCAGTATTTT.

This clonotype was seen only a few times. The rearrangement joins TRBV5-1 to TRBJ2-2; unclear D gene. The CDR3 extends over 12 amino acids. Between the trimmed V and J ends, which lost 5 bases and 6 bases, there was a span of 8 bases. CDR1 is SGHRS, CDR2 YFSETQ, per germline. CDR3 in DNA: TGCGCCAGCAGGAGCTTTCCCGGGGAGCTGTTTTTT. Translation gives CASRSFPGELFF.

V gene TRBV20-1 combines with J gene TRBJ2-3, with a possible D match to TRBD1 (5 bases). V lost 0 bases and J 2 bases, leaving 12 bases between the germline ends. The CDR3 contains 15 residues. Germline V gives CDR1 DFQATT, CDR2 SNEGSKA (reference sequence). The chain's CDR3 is CSARDWGKSTDTQYF. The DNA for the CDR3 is TGCAGTGCTAGAGATTGGGGCAAGTCCACAGATACGCAGTATTTT.

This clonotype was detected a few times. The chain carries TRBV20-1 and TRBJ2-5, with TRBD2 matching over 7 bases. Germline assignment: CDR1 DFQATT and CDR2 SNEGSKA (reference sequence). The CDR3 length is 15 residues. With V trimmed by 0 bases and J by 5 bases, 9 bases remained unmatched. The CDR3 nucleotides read TGCAGTGCTAGAGATACTAGCGCGGGGATTGAGACCCAGTACTTC. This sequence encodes CSARDTSAGIETQYF.

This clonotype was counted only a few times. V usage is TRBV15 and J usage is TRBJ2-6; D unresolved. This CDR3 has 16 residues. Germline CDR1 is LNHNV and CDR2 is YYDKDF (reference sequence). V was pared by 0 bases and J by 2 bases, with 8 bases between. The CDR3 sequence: CATSRDLGTGANVLTF. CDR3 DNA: TGTGCCACCAGCAGAGATTTGGGGACTGGGGCCAACGTCCTGACTTTC.

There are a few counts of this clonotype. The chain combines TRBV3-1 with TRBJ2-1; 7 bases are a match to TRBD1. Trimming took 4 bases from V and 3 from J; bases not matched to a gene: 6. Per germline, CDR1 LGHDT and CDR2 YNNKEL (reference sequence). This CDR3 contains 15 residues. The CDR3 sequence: CASSRQGPFYNEQFF. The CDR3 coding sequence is TGTGCCAGCAGCCGACAGGGCCCATTCTACAATGAGCAGTTCTTC.

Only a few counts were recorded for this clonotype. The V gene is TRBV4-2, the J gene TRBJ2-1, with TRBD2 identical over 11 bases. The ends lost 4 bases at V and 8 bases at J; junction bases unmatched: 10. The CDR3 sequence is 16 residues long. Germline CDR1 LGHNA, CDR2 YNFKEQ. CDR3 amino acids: CASSPLSGRASDEQFF. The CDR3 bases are TGTGCCAGCAGCCCCCTTAGCGGGAGGGCCAGCGATGAGCAGTTCTTC.

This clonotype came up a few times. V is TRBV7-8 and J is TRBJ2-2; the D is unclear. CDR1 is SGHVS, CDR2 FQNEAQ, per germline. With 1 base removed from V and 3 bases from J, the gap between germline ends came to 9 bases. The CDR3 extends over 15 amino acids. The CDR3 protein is CASSLVGSDTGELFF. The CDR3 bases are TGTGCCAGCAGCTTAGTGGGGTCGGACACCGGGGAGCTGTTTTTT.

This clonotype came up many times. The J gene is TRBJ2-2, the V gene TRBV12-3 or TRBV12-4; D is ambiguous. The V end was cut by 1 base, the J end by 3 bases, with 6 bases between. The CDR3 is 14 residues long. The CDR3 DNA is TGTGCCAGCAGTTTAGTTTCTGACACCGGGGAGCTGTTTTTT. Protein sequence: CASSLVSDTGELFF.

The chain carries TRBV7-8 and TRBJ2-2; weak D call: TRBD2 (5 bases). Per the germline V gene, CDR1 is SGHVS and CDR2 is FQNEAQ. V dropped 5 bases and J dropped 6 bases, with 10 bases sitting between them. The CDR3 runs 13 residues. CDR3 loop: CASSHPGSGELFF. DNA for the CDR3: TGTGCCAGCAGCCACCCGGGGTCCGGGGAGCTGTTTTTT.

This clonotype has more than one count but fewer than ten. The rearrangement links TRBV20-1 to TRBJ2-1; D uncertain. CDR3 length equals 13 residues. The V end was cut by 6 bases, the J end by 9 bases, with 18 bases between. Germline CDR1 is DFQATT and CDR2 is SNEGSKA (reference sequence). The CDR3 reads CSAPSTVSREQFF. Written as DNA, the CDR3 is TGCAGTGCCCCGTCGACGGTCTCTCGTGAGCAGTTCTTC.

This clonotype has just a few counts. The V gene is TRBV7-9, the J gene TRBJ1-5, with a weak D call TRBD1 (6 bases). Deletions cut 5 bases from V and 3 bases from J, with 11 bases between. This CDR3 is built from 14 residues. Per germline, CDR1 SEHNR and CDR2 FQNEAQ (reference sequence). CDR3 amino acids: CASSKTGLNQPQHF. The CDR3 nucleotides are TGTGCCAGCAGCAAGACAGGACTCAATCAGCCCCAGCATTTT.

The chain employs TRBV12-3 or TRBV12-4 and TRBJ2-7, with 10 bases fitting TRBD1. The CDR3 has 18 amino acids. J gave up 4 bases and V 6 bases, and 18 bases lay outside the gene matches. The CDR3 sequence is CASSSGDRGTLQDYEQYF. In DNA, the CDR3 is TGTGCCAGCAGCAGCGGGGACAGGGGTACTCTCCAAGATTACGAGCAGTACTTC.

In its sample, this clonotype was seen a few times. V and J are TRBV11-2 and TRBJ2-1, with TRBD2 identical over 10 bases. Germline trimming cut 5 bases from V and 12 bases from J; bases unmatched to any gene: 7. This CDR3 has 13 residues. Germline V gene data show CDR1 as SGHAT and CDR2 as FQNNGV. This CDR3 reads CASSPEERGGQFF. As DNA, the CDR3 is TGTGCCAGCAGCCCTGAGGAGCGGGGGGGGCAGTTCTTC.